The clone carrying this TCR beta chain was observed many times. Its target is unknown. V lost 6 bases, J lost 2 bases, and 11 bases lay in between. This CDR3 is built from 13 residues. Germline V gives CDR1 DFQATT, CDR2 SNEGSKA (reference sequence). The data stem from a study of CD8 T cells in ankylosing spondylitis. TCRdb used MiXCR to reprocess the 5' RACE reads, holding one entry per CDR3 protein. The sample consists of about 100,000 distinct CDR3 sequences, about 8.3% of them appearing once. Study findings and constraints: Ankylosing spondylitis blood appeared to be characterized by a TCR beta motif of eight or nine highly homologous variants. Reportedly, matched ankylosing spondylitis synovial fluid was significantly enriched for disease-linked clones.

This clonotype was sampled from a male donor with ankylosing spondylitis or in good health (not recorded which). The rearrangement joins TRBV20-1 to TRBJ1-5; a weak D match, TRBD1 (5 bases). Material for sequencing was blood, either unsorted or a sorted T cell fraction (not recorded which). CDR3 residues: CSAIQGGNQPQHF. The CDR3 DNA follows: TGCAGTGCAATTCAGGGAGGCAATCAGCCCCAGCATTTT.